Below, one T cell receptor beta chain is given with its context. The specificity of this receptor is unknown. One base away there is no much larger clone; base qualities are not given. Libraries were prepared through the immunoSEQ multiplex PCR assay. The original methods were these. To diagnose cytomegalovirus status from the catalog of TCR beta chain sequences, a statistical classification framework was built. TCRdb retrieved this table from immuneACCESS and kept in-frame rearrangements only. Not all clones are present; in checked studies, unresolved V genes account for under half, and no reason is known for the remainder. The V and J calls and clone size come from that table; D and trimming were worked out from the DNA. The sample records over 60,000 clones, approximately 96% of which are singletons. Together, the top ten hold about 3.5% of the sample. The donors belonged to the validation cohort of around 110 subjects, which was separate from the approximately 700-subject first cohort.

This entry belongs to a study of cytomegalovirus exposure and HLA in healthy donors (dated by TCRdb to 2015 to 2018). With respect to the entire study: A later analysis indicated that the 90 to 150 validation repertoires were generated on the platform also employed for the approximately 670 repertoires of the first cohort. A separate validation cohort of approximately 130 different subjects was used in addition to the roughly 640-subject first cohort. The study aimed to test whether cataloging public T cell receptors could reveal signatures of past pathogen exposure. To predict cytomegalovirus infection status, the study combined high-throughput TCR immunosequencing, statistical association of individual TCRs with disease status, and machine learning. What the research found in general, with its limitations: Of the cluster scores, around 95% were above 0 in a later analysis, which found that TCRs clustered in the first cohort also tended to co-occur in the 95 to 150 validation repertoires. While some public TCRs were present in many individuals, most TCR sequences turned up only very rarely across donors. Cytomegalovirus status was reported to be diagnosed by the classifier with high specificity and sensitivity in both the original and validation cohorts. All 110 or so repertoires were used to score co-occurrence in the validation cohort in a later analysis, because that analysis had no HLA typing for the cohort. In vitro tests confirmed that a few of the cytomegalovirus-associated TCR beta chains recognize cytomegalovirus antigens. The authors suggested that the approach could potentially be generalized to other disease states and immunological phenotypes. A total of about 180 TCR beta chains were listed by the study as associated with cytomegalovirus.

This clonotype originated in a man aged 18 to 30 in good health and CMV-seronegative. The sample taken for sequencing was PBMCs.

CDR3 reads: CASSVWQSSNQPQHF. The DNA sequence follows: TGTGCCAGCAGTGTTTGGCAGTCTAGCAATCAGCCCCAGCATTTT. This chain joins TRBV2 to TRBJ1-5; no D segment can be confidently identified. Via the germline V gene, CDR1 is SNHLY and CDR2 FYNNEI. Inclusive of the bounding cysteine and phenylalanine, the CDR3 is 15 residues long. The retained sequence is limited to the CDR3, 45 bases, with the frame set at the first base. V loses 4 bases, J loses 0 bases, and the germline ends lie 10 bases apart. The entire variable domain, with the stretches around the CDR3 drawn from the reference TRBV2 and TRBJ1-5 proteins, is EPEVTQTPSHQVTQMGQEVILRCVPISNHLYFYWYRQILGQKVEFLVSFYNNEISEKSEIFDDQFSVERPDGSNFTLKIRSTKLEDSAMYFCASSVWQSSNQPQHFGDGTRLSIL.